This T cell receptor (beta chain) derives from a study of regulatory T cells in long-lasting Graves disease. Relying on iRepertoire HTBI primers and Arm-PCR of CDR3 regions, the team built TCR beta libraries. TCRdb redid the calling of the multiplex PCR reads with MiXCR, one entry per CDR3 protein. This table has around 320,000 distinct CDR3 sequences, 15% to 20% appearing once. As to time point: newly diagnosed GD, antithyroid drugs for less than 3 months. Making the TCR library involved RNA that had been extracted from PBMCs. This clonotype came up many times. This CDR3 has 17 amino acids. Germline lookup yields CDR1 SGHAT and CDR2 FQNNGV. V lost 2 bases to trimming and J lost 0 bases; unmatched junction nucleotides: 6. These data also formed part of another study, on T cells in Graves' hyperthyroidism and ophthalmopathy.

The clonotype comes from a man in his forties or fifties with Graves disease. This rearrangement joins TRBV11-2 to TRBJ2-2, with 7 positions matching TRBD1. This specimen was peripheral blood mononuclear cells (PBMCs), taken at new diagnosis, from a patient treated with antithyroid drugs. The CDR3 coding sequence is TGTGCCAGCAGCTTAACTAGGGACAGCGCGAACACCGGGGAGCTGTTTTTT. Translated: CASSLTRDSANTGELFF.